This entry lists 14 T cell receptor beta chains sequenced from one sample in a study of blood T cell repertoires in COVID-19. Clones were sequenced by immunoSEQ multiplex PCR, and TCRdb holds only the in-frame ones, with some missing. The sample lists over 600,000 clones; over 80% were seen once. Specimen: peripheral blood. The receptors originated from a young woman with acute or convalescent COVID-19.

This sequence joins TRBV6-5 and TRBJ1-6; D is uncertain. The V end was cut by 2 bases, the J end by 6 bases, with 8 bases between. The CDR3 has 14 amino acids. Germline lookup yields CDR1 MNHEY and CDR2 SVGAGI. The CDR3 sequence: CASSYKNSNSPLHF. CDR3 in DNA: TGTGCCAGCAGTTACAAGAACAGTAATTCACCCCTCCACTTT.

The chain couples TRBV28 to TRBJ2-7; D perhaps matches TRBD1 (5 bases). The ends were cut back, 3 bases at V and 1 base at J, with 16 bases in the middle. This CDR3 is 16 amino acids long. CDR1 and CDR2 (germline): MDHEN, SYDVKM. CDR3 sequence reads: CASSLFTGGSSYEQYF. CDR3 bases: TGTGCCAGCAGTTTGTTTACAGGTGGCTCTTCCTACGAGCAGTACTTC. The full variable domain, rest sourced from reference TRBV28 and TRBJ2-7, is DVKVTQSSRYLVKRTGEKVFLECVQDMDHENMFWYRQDPGLGLRLIYFSYDVKMKEKGDIPEGYSVSREKKERFSLILESASTNQTSMYLCASSLFTGGSSYEQYFGPGTRLTVT.

The chain combines TRBV24-1 with TRBJ2-1, with TRBD2 matching 9 bases. With V trimmed by 1 base and J by 8 bases, 8 bases remained unmatched. Germline CDR1 and CDR2: KGHDR and SFDVKD. This CDR3 has 16 amino acids. CDR3 DNA: TGTGCCACCAGTGATTTCGGCGCGGGGGGGCCTCATGAGCAGTTCTTC. This codes for CATSDFGAGGPHEQFF.

This chain links TRBV5-4 with TRBJ1-1, with D maybe TRBD1 (5 bases). CDR1 is SGHNT and CDR2 is YYREEE in the germline V gene (reference sequence). CDR3 size: 13 residues. Trimming took 10 bases from V and 1 from J, leaving 14 bases between them. CDR3 region: CARSRTPNTEAFF. The CDR3 nucleotides are TGTGCCCGTTCTAGGACACCGAACACTGAAGCTTTCTTT.

The genes are TRBV1 and TRBJ2-1; TRBD1 reflects the table's D call only, with no check against the DNA. TRBV1 is described as a pseudogene. The CDR3 length is 16 residues. The CDR3 region is CTSSQVRGQVAGEQFF. The CDR3 DNA is TGCACCAGCAGCCAAGTAAGGGGACAGGTTGCGGGAGAGCAGTTCTTC.

The chain carries TRBV2 and TRBJ2-1, with D possibly being TRBD2 (5 bases). V was pared by 10 bases and J by 0 bases, with 16 bases between. Germline lookup yields CDR1 SNHLY and CDR2 FYNNEI. CDR3 length equals 15 residues. CDR3 loop: CAILEGGFSYNEQFF. Written as DNA, the CDR3 is TGTGCCATCCTCGAGGGTGGGTTCTCCTACAATGAGCAGTTCTTC.

The V call is TRBV29-1, the J call TRBJ1-2; no clear D. Trimming removed 5 bases from V and 8 bases from J, with 3 bases in between. CDR3 length: 8 amino acids. Germline V gene sequence: CDR1 SQVTM, CDR2 ANQGSEA. The CDR3 bases are TGCAGCGTTCCAGGCTACACCTTC. It codes for CSVPGYTF.

This chain links TRBV6-1 with TRBJ2-7, with 8 bases lining up with TRBD1. This CDR3 comprises 16 residues. The V and J ends lost 3 bases and 0 bases, in that order; junction bases with no gene match: 7. The germline gives CDR1 MNHNS, CDR2 SASEGT. The CDR3 spells CASSDLGRGRSYEQYF. Written as DNA, the CDR3 is TGTGCCAGCAGTGATCTGGGCAGGGGGCGCTCCTACGAGCAGTACTTC.

The V call is TRBV18, the J call TRBJ1-2, with TRBD1 identical over 8 bases. Per germline, CDR1 KGHSH and CDR2 LQKENI. V lost 3 bases to trimming and J lost 4 bases; unmatched junction nucleotides: 7. The CDR3 extends over 15 amino acids. The CDR3 DNA sequence: TGTGCCAGCTCACCCAAGGACAGGGACGTCTATGGCTACACCTTC. Protein sequence: CASSPKDRDVYGYTF.

CDR3 sequence: CASGLGPEQFF. The CDR3 nucleotides read TGTGCTAGTGGTTTGGGGCCTGAGCAGTTCTTC. The V call is TRBV12-5, the J call TRBJ2-1; no clear D. Germline-derived CDR1 and CDR2 are LGHNT and FRNRAP. With 1 base removed from V and 9 bases from J, the gap between germline ends came to 4 bases. The CDR3 has 11 amino acids.

V and J are TRBV12-2 and TRBJ1-1; TRBD1 is the table's D call, not checked against the DNA. TRBV12-2 is assigned pseudogene status. The CDR3 spans 15 residues. The CDR3 nucleotides are TGTGCAAGTCGCTTGGGGCCGTCCACCTACACTGAAGCTTTCTTT. This translates into CASRLGPSTYTEAFF.

Worth noting for this clone: At one boundary the junction diverges from the germline segment, which might be a read error. This rearrangement joins TRBV19 to TRBJ1-2; 9 bases align to TRBD1. Germline lookup yields CDR1 LNHDA and CDR2 SQIVND (reference sequence). The CDR3 has 14 residues. CDR3 amino acids: CASSMEPGQGIRVF. The CDR3 DNA follows: TGTGCCAGTAGTATGGAACCGGGACAGGGTATTCGGGTCTTC.

To note about this clone: This same CDR3 is encoded by further DNA sequences in the sample. The chain recombines TRBV7-9 with TRBJ1-2; D is uncertain. Per germline, CDR1 SEHNR and CDR2 FQNEAQ (reference sequence). This CDR3 is built from 12 residues. V was clipped by 1 base and J by 6 bases, with 6 bases between them. CDR3 sequence (DNA): TGTGCCAGCAGCTTAGGCGGTGATGGCTACACCTTC. Protein sequence: CASSLGGDGYTF. The entire variable domain, with the rest obtained from reference TRBV7-9 and TRBJ1-2, is as follows: DTGVSQNPRHKITKRGQNVTFRCDPISEHNRLYWYRQTLGQGPEFLTYFQNEAQLEKSRLLSDRFSAERPKGSFSTLEIQRTEQGDSAMYLCASSLGGDGYTFGSGTRLTVV.

The V call is TRBV18, the J call TRBJ2-3; possible D gene TRBD2, 7 bases. Trimming pared 6 bases from V and 4 bases from J, leaving 17 bases between. Germline V gene data show CDR1 as KGHSH and CDR2 as LQKENI. This CDR3 has 15 amino acids. CDR3 DNA: TGTGCCAGCTCCCGTAATGGCGGGGGCGCAGATACGCAGTATTTT. Translation gives CASSRNGGGADTQYF.